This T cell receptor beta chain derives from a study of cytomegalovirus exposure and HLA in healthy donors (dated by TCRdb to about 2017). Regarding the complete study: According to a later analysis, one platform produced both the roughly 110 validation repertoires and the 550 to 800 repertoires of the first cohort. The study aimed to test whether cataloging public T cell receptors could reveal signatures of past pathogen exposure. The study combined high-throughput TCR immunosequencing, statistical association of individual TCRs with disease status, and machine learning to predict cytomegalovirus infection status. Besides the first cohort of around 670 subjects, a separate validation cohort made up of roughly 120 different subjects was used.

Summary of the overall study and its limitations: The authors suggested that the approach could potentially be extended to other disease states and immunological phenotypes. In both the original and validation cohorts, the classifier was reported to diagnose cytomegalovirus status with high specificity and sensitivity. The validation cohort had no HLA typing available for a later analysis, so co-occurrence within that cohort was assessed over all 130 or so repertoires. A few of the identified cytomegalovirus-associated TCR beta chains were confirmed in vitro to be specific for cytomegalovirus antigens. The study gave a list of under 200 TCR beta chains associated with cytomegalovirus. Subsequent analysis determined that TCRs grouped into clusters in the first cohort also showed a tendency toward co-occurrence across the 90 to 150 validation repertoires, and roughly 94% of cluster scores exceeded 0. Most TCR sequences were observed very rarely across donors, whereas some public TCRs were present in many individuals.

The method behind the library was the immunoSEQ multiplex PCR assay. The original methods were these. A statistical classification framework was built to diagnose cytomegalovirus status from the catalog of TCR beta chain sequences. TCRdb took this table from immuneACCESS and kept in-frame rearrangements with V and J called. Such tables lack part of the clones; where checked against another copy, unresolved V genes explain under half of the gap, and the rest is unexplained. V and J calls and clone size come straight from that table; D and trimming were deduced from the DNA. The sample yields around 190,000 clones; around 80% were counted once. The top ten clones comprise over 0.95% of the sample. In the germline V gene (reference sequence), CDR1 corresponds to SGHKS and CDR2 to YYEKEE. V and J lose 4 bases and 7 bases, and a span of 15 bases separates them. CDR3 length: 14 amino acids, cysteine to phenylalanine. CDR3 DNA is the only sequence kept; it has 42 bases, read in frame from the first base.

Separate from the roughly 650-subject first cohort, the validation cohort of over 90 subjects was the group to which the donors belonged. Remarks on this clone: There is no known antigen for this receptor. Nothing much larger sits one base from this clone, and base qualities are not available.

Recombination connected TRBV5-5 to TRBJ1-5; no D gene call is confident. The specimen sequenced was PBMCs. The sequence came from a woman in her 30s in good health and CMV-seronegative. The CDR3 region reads CASSLAGKGQPQHF. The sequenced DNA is TGTGCCAGCAGCCTTGCGGGGAAGGGCCAGCCCCAGCATTTT.